Listed below are T cell receptor beta chains from one sample, sequenced in a study of T cell changes during pregnancy in multiple sclerosis. Profiled with immunoSEQ multiplex PCR; TCRdb holds only in-frame clones, not every one. In the table there are tens of thousands of clones, 94% of which are singletons. Sequencing used peripheral blood, obtained in the second trimester of pregnancy. Receptors originate from a female donor in good health, enrolled as a control in a pregnancy study. CDR3s include the opening cysteine and the closing phenylalanine or tryptophan. The D gene is left open where the match is weak. Clone size is stated in some rows and not others, as once, few, many or a class when expanded.

v_call: TRBV14
d_call: TRBD2
j_call: TRBJ2-7
clone_size: -
cdr3_aa: CASSQDSSSGRSGKQYF
cdr3_nt: TGTGCCAGCAGCCAAGACTCGTCTAGCGGGCGAAGTGGGAAGCAGTACTTC

v_call: TRBV11-2
d_call: TRBD2
j_call: TRBJ2-5
clone_size: -
cdr3_aa: CASSRTSGRRETQYF
cdr3_nt: TGTGCCAGCAGCCGGACTAGCGGGAGACGGGAGACCCAGTACTTC

v_call: TRBV6-6
d_call: TRBD1
j_call: TRBJ1-2
clone_size: -
cdr3_aa: CASSRHADRSDGYTF
cdr3_nt: TGTGCCAGCAGTCGACACGCGGACAGGTCGGATGGCTACACCTTC

v_call: TRBV29-1
d_call: TRBD1
j_call: TRBJ2-1
clone_size: once
cdr3_aa: CSVEGETGPYNEQFF
cdr3_nt: TGCAGCGTTGAAGGAGAGACAGGGCCCTACAATGAGCAGTTCTTC

v_call: TRBV28
d_call: -
j_call: TRBJ2-7
clone_size: -
cdr3_aa: CASRPGVPLYEQYF
cdr3_nt: TGTGCCAGCAGGCCGGGAGTGCCTCTCTACGAGCAGTACTTC

v_call: TRBV7-9
d_call: -
j_call: TRBJ2-5
clone_size: -
cdr3_aa: CASSSDTYQETQYF
cdr3_nt: TGTGCCAGCAGCTCGGACACGTACCAAGAGACCCAGTACTTC

v_call: TRBV7-2
d_call: -
j_call: TRBJ2-4
clone_size: -
cdr3_aa: CASNLGLAKNIQYF
cdr3_nt: TGTGCCAGCAACTTAGGGCTAGCCAAAAACATTCAGTACTTC

v_call: TRBV5-4
d_call: -
j_call: TRBJ2-2
clone_size: -
cdr3_aa: CASSLYVGGGATGELFF
cdr3_nt: TGTGCCAGCAGCTTGTATGTGGGAGGGGGAGCCACCGGGGAGCTGTTTTTT

v_call: TRBV4-2
d_call: TRBD1
j_call: TRBJ1-2
clone_size: -
cdr3_aa: CASSQDGGTDYGYTF
cdr3_nt: TGTGCCAGCAGCCAAGACGGCGGGACAGATTATGGCTACACCTTC

v_call: TRBV28
d_call: TRBD2
j_call: TRBJ2-7
clone_size: -
cdr3_aa: CASSFLTSGRIQFHEQYF
cdr3_nt: TGTGCCAGCAGTTTTTTGACTAGCGGGAGAATACAGTTCCACGAGCAGTACTTC

v_call: TRBV11-2
d_call: TRBD2
j_call: TRBJ2-3
clone_size: -
cdr3_aa: CASSFSGSTDTQYF
cdr3_nt: TGTGCCAGCAGCTTTAGCGGGAGCACAGATACGCAGTATTTT

v_call: TRBV28
d_call: -
j_call: TRBJ2-7
clone_size: -
cdr3_aa: CASSPGGGAGHEQYF
cdr3_nt: TGTGCCAGCAGTCCAGGAGGGGGCGCGGGGCACGAGCAGTACTTC

v_call: TRBV7-2
d_call: -
j_call: TRBJ1-2
clone_size: -
cdr3_aa: CASSLPGNLGYTF
cdr3_nt: TGTGCCAGCAGCTTACCAGGGAACCTTGGCTACACCTTC

v_call: TRBV28
d_call: -
j_call: TRBJ2-7
clone_size: -
cdr3_aa: CASSFGDSYEQYF
cdr3_nt: TGTGCCAGCAGTTTCGGGGACTCCTACGAGCAGTACTTC

v_call: TRBV7-2
d_call: -
j_call: TRBJ2-7
clone_size: -
cdr3_aa: CASSLVLNQDEQYF
cdr3_nt: TGTGCCAGCAGCTTAGTCCTCAACCAGGACGAGCAGTACTTC

v_call: TRBV5-4
d_call: -
j_call: TRBJ1-1
clone_size: -
cdr3_aa: CASSSDGNTEAFF
cdr3_nt: TGTGCCAGCAGCTCAGATGGGAACACTGAAGCTTTCTTT

v_call: TRBV21-1
d_call: -
j_call: TRBJ1-2
clone_size: -
cdr3_aa: CASSTFKVSLYGYTF
cdr3_nt: TGTGCCAGCAGCACATTTAAGGTTAGCCTATATGGCTACACCTTC

v_call: TRBV7-9
d_call: -
j_call: TRBJ1-5
clone_size: once
cdr3_aa: CASSSTVDSNQPQHF
cdr3_nt: TGTGCCAGCAGCTCGACAGTGGATAGCAATCAGCCCCAGCATTTT

v_call: TRBV5-1
d_call: -
j_call: TRBJ2-3
clone_size: -
cdr3_aa: CASSLGGGTQGDTQYF
cdr3_nt: TGCGCCAGCAGCTTGGGAGGCGGGACCCAGGGAGATACGCAGTATTTT

v_call: TRBV11-2
d_call: TRBD1
j_call: TRBJ1-2
clone_size: -
cdr3_aa: CASSQQGAFHYGYTF
cdr3_nt: TGTGCCAGCAGCCAGCAGGGGGCTTTTCACTATGGCTACACCTTC

v_call: TRBV28
d_call: -
j_call: TRBJ1-4
clone_size: -
cdr3_aa: CASSFPFGGSATNEKLFF
cdr3_nt: TGTGCCAGCAGTTTCCCTTTCGGGGGGTCAGCAACTAATGAAAAACTGTTTTTT

v_call: TRBV27
d_call: TRBD1
j_call: TRBJ2-7
clone_size: -
cdr3_aa: CASSLRDRAYEQYF
cdr3_nt: TGTGCCAGCAGTTTACGGGACAGGGCATACGAGCAGTACTTC

v_call: TRBV29-1
d_call: -
j_call: TRBJ2-3
clone_size: -
cdr3_aa: CSVEDGGTQYF
cdr3_nt: TGCAGCGTTGAAGATGGGGGGACGCAGTATTTT

v_call: TRBV7-2
d_call: TRBD1
j_call: TRBJ1-1
clone_size: -
cdr3_aa: CASSLGPTTGGTEAFF
cdr3_nt: TGTGCCAGCAGCTTAGGCCCCACTACAGGGGGCACTGAAGCTTTCTTT

v_call: TRBV2
d_call: TRBD1
j_call: TRBJ1-4
clone_size: -
cdr3_aa: CASSARDRGPEKLFF
cdr3_nt: TGTGCCAGCAGTGCCCGGGACAGGGGGCCGGAAAAACTGTTTTTT

v_call: TRBV15
d_call: TRBD2
j_call: TRBJ2-1
clone_size: -
cdr3_aa: CATSRDFRLAGDDEQFF
cdr3_nt: TGTGCCACCAGCAGAGATTTCCGCCTAGCGGGAGACGATGAGCAGTTCTTC

v_call: TRBV7-6
d_call: -
j_call: TRBJ2-5
clone_size: -
cdr3_aa: CASSFGSGMQTQYF
cdr3_nt: TGTGCCAGCAGCTTTGGGTCCGGGATGCAGACCCAGTACTTC

v_call: TRBV7-9
d_call: -
j_call: TRBJ2-7
clone_size: -
cdr3_aa: CASSLLSGAIGSYEQYF
cdr3_nt: TGTGCCAGCAGCTTACTTTCGGGAGCGATTGGGTCCTACGAGCAGTACTTC

v_call: TRBV28
d_call: TRBD2
j_call: TRBJ2-1
clone_size: -
cdr3_aa: CASTPGGGPSNEQFF
cdr3_nt: TGTGCCAGCACCCCTGGGGGAGGGCCGTCCAATGAGCAGTTCTTC

v_call: TRBV4-2
d_call: -
j_call: TRBJ2-3
clone_size: -
cdr3_aa: CASSQELSGADTQYF
cdr3_nt: TGTGCCAGCAGCCAAGAACTCTCAGGGGCAGATACGCAGTATTTT

v_call: TRBV5-1
d_call: TRBD1
j_call: TRBJ2-2
clone_size: -
cdr3_aa: CASSRGQGGPTGELFF
cdr3_nt: TGCGCCAGCAGCAGGGGACAGGGGGGTCCCACCGGGGAGCTGTTTTTT

v_call: TRBV7-2
d_call: -
j_call: TRBJ1-1
clone_size: -
cdr3_aa: CASSLLGGNEAFF
cdr3_nt: TGTGCCAGCAGCTTACTTGGTGGCAATGAAGCTTTCTTT

v_call: TRBV5-6
d_call: TRBD1
j_call: TRBJ2-1
clone_size: -
cdr3_aa: CASSPTGDLNEQFF
cdr3_nt: TGTGCCAGCAGCCCAACAGGGGATCTTAATGAGCAGTTCTTC

v_call: TRBV28
d_call: TRBD2
j_call: TRBJ2-7
clone_size: -
cdr3_aa: CASSSPSGGSYEQYF
cdr3_nt: TGTGCCAGCAGTTCACCTAGCGGCGGTTCCTACGAGCAGTACTTC

v_call: TRBV4-1
d_call: -
j_call: TRBJ2-7
clone_size: -
cdr3_aa: CASSQQSGHRSSYEQYF
cdr3_nt: TGCGCCAGCAGCCAGCAGTCGGGACACAGGAGCTCCTACGAGCAGTACTTC

v_call: TRBV5-4
d_call: -
j_call: TRBJ2-1
clone_size: -
cdr3_aa: CASSPKRPLYNEQFF
cdr3_nt: TGTGCCAGCAGTCCGAAGCGGCCTCTCTACAATGAGCAGTTCTTC

v_call: TRBV7-2
d_call: TRBD1
j_call: TRBJ2-7
clone_size: -
cdr3_aa: CASSLEDRVEYF
cdr3_nt: TGTGCCAGCAGCTTAGAGGACAGGGTGGAGTACTTC

v_call: TRBV2
d_call: TRBD2
j_call: TRBJ2-1
clone_size: once
cdr3_aa: CASLRTSGRRDEQFF
cdr3_nt: TGTGCCAGCCTGAGGACTAGCGGGAGGAGGGATGAGCAGTTCTTC

v_call: TRBV7-6
d_call: TRBD2
j_call: TRBJ2-3
clone_size: -
cdr3_aa: CASSLGREQYF
cdr3_nt: TGTGCCAGCAGCTTGGGGAGGGAGCAGTATTTT

v_call: TRBV4-1
d_call: TRBD1
j_call: TRBJ1-1
clone_size: -
cdr3_aa: CASSQSDRAGTEAFF
cdr3_nt: TGCGCCAGCAGCCAATCCGACAGGGCGGGGACTGAAGCTTTCTTT